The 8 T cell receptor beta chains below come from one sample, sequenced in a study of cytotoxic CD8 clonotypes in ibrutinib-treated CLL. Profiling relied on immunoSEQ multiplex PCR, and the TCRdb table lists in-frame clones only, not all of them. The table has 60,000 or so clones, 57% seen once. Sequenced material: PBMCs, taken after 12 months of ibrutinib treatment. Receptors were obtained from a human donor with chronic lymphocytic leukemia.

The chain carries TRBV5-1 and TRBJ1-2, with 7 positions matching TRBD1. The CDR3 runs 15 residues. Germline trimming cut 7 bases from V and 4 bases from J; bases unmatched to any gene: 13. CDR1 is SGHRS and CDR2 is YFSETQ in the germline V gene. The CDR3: CASRPGTENFYGYTF. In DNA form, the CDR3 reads TGCGCCAGCCGCCCCGGGACAGAAAATTTCTATGGCTACACCTTC.

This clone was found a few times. The CDR3 here is CASSSYYEQYF. The CDR3 DNA sequence: TGTGCCAGCAGCTCATATTACGAGCAGTACTTC. This chain connects TRBV5-8 to TRBJ2-7; D unresolved. V gave up 3 bases and J gave up 4 bases, with 5 bases separating them. Germline CDR1 and CDR2: SGHTS and YDEGEE. The CDR3 length is 11 residues.

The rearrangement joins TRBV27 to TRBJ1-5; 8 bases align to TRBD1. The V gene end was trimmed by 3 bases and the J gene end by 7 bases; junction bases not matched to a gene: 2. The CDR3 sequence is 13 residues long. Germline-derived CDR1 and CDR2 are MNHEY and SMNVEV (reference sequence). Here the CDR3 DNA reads TGTGCCAGCAGTTTCAGGGGGCCCCAGCCCCAGCATTTT. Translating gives CASSFRGPQPQHF.

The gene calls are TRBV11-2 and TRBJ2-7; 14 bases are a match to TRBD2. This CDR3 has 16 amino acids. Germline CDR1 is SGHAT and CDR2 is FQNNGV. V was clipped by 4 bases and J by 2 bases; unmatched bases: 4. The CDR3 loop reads CASSSRLAGGPYEQYF. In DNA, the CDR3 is TGTGCCAGCAGCTCGCGACTAGCGGGAGGGCCCTACGAGCAGTACTTC.

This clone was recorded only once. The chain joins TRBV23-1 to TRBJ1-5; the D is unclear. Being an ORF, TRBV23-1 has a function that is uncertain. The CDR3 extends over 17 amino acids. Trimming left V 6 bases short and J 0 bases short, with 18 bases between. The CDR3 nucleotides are TGCGCCAGCAGCTGGAGACTACAGACCCATAGCAATCAGCCCCAGCATTTT. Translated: CASSWRLQTHSNQPQHF.

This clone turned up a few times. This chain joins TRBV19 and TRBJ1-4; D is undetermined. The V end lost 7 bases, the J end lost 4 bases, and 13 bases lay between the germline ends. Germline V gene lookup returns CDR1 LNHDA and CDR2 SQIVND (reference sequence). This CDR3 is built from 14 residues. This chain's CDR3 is CASTSRLINEKLFF. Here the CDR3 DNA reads TGTGCCAGTACATCACGTCTGATTAATGAAAAACTGTTTTTT.

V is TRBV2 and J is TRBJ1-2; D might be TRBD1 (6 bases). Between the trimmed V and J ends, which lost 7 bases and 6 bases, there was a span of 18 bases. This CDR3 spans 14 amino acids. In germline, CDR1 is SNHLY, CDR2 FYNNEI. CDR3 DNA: TGTGCCAGCACCAGAACAGGGTTGAAGAATGGCTACACCTTC. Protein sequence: CASTRTGLKNGYTF.

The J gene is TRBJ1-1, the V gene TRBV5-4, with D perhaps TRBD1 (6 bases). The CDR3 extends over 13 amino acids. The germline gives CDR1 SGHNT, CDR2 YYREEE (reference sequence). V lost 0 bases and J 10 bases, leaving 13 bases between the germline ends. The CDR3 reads CASSLAGGQGAFF. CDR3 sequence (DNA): TGTGCCAGCAGCTTGGCCGGGGGGCAGGGAGCTTTCTTT.